The text below deals with one TCR beta chain. V gave up 5 bases and J gave up 3 bases, with 17 bases separating them. There are 16 residues in the CDR3. Germline-derived CDR1 and CDR2 are LNHDA and SQIVND (reference sequence). These data originate in a study of blood T cell repertoires in COVID-19. On the study more broadly: PBMCs, B-cell-depleted T cells, or T cells provided the cDNA or gDNA that made up the material.

This table comes from immunoSEQ multiplex PCR, and its TCRdb copy is limited to in-frame clones, with some not included. This table has 120,000 or so clones, over 65% appearing once. The sequence came from a woman in her 70s with acute or convalescent COVID-19. Sequenced material: peripheral blood. The V and J genes are TRBV19 and TRBJ2-1, with D uncertain. The DNA for the CDR3 is TGTGCCAGTAGTCCTCCCATATACCAGGACTACAATGAGCAGTTCTTC. Protein product: CASSPPIYQDYNEQFF.